The present entry profiles one T cell receptor (beta chain) with its context. Splitting the CD4+ cells yielded a CD45RA+ naive subset and a CD45RA-negative memory subset. This entry belongs to a study of shared clonotypes between healthy human individuals. Looked up from germline, CDR1 is SGHTA and CDR2 is FQGNSA. Trimming pared 4 bases from V and 7 bases from J, leaving 11 bases between. The CDR3 loop spans 12 amino acids. The authors' processing: Junction-only sequences without quality scores were provided by ImmunoSEQ, so filtering was different. Some clones are missing from TCRdb's copy, which holds only in-frame ones; the method was immunoSEQ multiplex PCR. From that table come the V and J calls and clone size; the DNA was used to work out D and trimming. Among 650,000 to 800,000 clones listed, around 77% were seen once.

The TCR originated in a woman aged 25 to 39 in good health. Sequencing was done on a sample of memory CD4+ T cells sorted from blood. Subset defined: CD45RA-negative fraction. J is TRBJ2-7 and V is TRBV7-2; D is uncertain. CDR3 residues: CASSSSKGEQYF. For the CDR3, the DNA is TGTGCCAGCAGCTCGTCCAAAGGGGAGCAGTACTTC.